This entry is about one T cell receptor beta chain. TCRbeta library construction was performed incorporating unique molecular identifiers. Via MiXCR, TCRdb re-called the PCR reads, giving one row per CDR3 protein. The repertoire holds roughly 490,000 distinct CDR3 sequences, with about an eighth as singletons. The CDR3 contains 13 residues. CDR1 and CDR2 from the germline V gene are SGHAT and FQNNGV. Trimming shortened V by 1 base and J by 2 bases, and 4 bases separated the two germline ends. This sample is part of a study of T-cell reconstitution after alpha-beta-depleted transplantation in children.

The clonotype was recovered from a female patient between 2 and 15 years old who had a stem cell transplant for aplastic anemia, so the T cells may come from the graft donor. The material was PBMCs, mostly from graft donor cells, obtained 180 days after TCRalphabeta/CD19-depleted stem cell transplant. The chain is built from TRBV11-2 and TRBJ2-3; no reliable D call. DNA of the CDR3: TGTGCCAGCAGCTTAGTTTTCACAGATACGCAGTATTTT. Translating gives CASSLVFTDTQYF.